A selection of T cell receptor beta chains follows, all from one sample in a study of T-cell memory formation after mild COVID-19. TCRdb called the 5' RACE reads again in MiXCR, with one record for every CDR3 protein. The sample shows around 450,000 distinct CDR3 sequences, roughly 26% of them seen only once. The specimen was PBMCs or a T cell subset sorted from them (not recorded which). These receptors were obtained from an adult woman who had mild COVID-19 (a few samples of this study predate the infection). Cell type and time point are not known. CDR3s include the opening cysteine and the closing phenylalanine or tryptophan. D genes are given only for firm matches.

J	V	D	CDR3
TRBJ2-7	TRBV7-9	.	CASSLTQTYIDEQYF
TRBJ1-1	TRBV20-1	.	CSAMEEVMRTEAFF
TRBJ2-1	TRBV7-6	TRBD2	CASSFTSGGDNEQFF
TRBJ2-2	TRBV5-1	TRBD2	CASIPGGSLSANTGELFF
TRBJ1-2	TRBV4-1	.	CASSQVVGLGYTF
TRBJ2-1	TRBV7-2	.	CASSPRGGQTYNEQFF
TRBJ2-3	TRBV29-1	.	CSVEGVSGARSSTDTQYF
TRBJ1-2	TRBV7-9	.	CASSAGGYGYTF
TRBJ1-5	TRBV12-3/TRBV12-4	TRBD1	CASSPGQGRNQPQHF
TRBJ2-2	TRBV5-1	TRBD1	CASSPDRGPGELFF
TRBJ2-1	TRBV7-2	.	CASSLEGTGGRSGVF
TRBJ2-3	TRBV11-2	.	CASSLERWTDTQYF
TRBJ2-2	TRBV9	.	CASSEGTTRSYGELFF
TRBJ2-7	TRBV6-2/TRBV6-3	.	CASSYGTYEQYF
TRBJ1-2	TRBV20-1	.	CSARAYNSDYGYTF
TRBJ1-1	TRBV7-9	.	CASSSRDSWNTEAFF
TRBJ1-1	TRBV10-3	.	CAISDARGTNTEAFF
TRBJ2-2	TRBV6-1	.	CASSEYRAGELFF
TRBJ1-2	TRBV29-1	TRBD1	CSVGGTGGRDYGYTF
TRBJ1-1	TRBV6-6	.	CASSYDHTWVTFF
TRBJ2-3	TRBV5-1	.	CASSFTSRSTDTQYF
TRBJ2-3	TRBV29-1	TRBD2	CSAGLAGGTDTQYF
TRBJ1-3	TRBV6-5	.	CASSYSQPASSGNTIYF
TRBJ2-1	TRBV6-2/TRBV6-3	.	CASRKGGTYNEQFF
TRBJ1-5	TRBV29-1	.	CSVGGANQPQHF
TRBJ2-5	TRBV15	TRBD2	CATSNSLGGETQYF
TRBJ2-3	TRBV5-5	.	CASSSTWGGSTDTQYF
TRBJ2-7	TRBV12-3/TRBV12-4	.	CASSSPGDEQYF
TRBJ1-1	TRBV5-1	TRBD1	CASADSGQLNTEAFF
TRBJ2-5	TRBV24-1	TRBD1	CATSRQGAKETQYF
TRBJ2-5	TRBV4-1	TRBD1	CASSQELDRVYQETQYF
TRBJ2-7	TRBV2	TRBD2	CASSEGISGGNEQYF
TRBJ2-2	TRBV7-2	.	CASSITVMNTGELFF
TRBJ2-3	TRBV6-5	TRBD1	CASRWDRRDTQYF
TRBJ1-2	TRBV15	.	CATSRDRGSDSYGYTF
TRBJ2-5	TRBV5-5	TRBD2	CASSFVPGLAGGPLETQYF
TRBJ2-7	TRBV6-5	.	CASGPTSGALIREQYF
TRBJ2-5	TRBV18	.	CASSQQETQYF
TRBJ1-4	TRBV29-1	.	CSVAGAINEKLFF
TRBJ2-2	TRBV11-3	TRBD1	CASISWGQGNLGELFF
TRBJ2-7	TRBV3-1	.	CASSQAPTSVYEQYF
TRBJ1-5	TRBV2	TRBD1	CASSEPGTGTQPQHF
TRBJ2-3	TRBV7-8	.	CASSLFKGVDTQYF
TRBJ1-2	TRBV2	.	CARTGDYGYTF
TRBJ2-7	TRBV3-1	TRBD2	CASCLAGGIYEQYF
TRBJ2-7	TRBV4-1	TRBD1	CASSQGAGGYEQYF
TRBJ2-5	TRBV7-2	TRBD2	CASSLGAGTEGAETQYF
TRBJ1-1	TRBV7-9	.	CASSPPRNTEAFF
TRBJ2-1	TRBV5-5	.	CASSALGAVTLRNEQFF